The T cell receptor beta chain described here comes from a study of shared clonotypes between healthy human individuals. Sequenced by immunoSEQ multiplex PCR; TCRdb stores in-frame clones only, minus some. The sample lists about 580,000 clones, roughly 98% occurring once. CD8 cells regarded as naive lacked CD45RO, were positively chosen for CCR7, and omitted terminally differentiated effector memory CD45RA+ cells. The V gene lost 4 bases and the J gene lost 6 bases, with 6 bases spanning the gap. Germline CDR1 and CDR2: WSHSY and SAAADI. This CDR3 has 12 residues. The TCR originated in a young man in good health. The sample comprised naive CD8+ T cells sorted from blood. This chain joins TRBV10-2 and TRBJ2-2; D unresolved. CDR3: CASSADSGELFF. CDR3 bases: TGCGCCAGCAGTGCTGATTCCGGGGAGCTGTTTTTT.